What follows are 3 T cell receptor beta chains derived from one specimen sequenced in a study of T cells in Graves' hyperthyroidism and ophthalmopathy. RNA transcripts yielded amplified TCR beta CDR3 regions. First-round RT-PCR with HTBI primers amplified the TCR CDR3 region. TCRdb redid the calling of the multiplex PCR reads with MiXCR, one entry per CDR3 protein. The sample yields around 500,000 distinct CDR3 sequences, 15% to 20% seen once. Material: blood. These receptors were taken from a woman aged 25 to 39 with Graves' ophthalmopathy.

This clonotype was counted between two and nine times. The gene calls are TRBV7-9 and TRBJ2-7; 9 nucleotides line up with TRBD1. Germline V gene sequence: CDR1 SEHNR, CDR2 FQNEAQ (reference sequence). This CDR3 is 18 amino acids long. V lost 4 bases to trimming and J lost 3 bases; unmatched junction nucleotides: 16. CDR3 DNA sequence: TGTGCCAGCAGCTCTTTAGCGGGTCGTGGACAGGGGAACTACGAGCAGTACTTC. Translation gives CASSSLAGRGQGNYEQYF.

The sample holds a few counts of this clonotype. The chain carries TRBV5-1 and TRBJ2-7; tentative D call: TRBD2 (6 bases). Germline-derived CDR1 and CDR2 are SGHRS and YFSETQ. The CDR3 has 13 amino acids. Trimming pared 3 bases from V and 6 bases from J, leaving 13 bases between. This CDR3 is CASSYGGGGEQYF. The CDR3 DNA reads TGCGCCAGCAGCTACGGGGGTGGTGGCGAGCAGTACTTC.

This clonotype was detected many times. CDR3 sequence: CASSSWWTEAFF. The CDR3 coding sequence is TGTGCCAGCAGCTCCTGGTGGACTGAAGCTTTCTTT. The chain joins TRBV11-2 to TRBJ1-1; no clear D. Germline loops: CDR1 SGHAT, CDR2 FQNNGV. V gave up 4 bases and J gave up 5 bases, with 8 bases separating them. The CDR3 runs 12 residues. The variable domain in full, with the rest retrieved from reference TRBV11-2 and TRBJ1-1, is EAGVAQSPRYKIIEKRQSVAFWCNPISGHATLYWYQQILGQGPKLLIQFQNNGVVDDSQLPKDRFSAERLKGVDSTLKIQPAKLEDSAVYLCASSSWWTEAFFGQGTRLTVV.